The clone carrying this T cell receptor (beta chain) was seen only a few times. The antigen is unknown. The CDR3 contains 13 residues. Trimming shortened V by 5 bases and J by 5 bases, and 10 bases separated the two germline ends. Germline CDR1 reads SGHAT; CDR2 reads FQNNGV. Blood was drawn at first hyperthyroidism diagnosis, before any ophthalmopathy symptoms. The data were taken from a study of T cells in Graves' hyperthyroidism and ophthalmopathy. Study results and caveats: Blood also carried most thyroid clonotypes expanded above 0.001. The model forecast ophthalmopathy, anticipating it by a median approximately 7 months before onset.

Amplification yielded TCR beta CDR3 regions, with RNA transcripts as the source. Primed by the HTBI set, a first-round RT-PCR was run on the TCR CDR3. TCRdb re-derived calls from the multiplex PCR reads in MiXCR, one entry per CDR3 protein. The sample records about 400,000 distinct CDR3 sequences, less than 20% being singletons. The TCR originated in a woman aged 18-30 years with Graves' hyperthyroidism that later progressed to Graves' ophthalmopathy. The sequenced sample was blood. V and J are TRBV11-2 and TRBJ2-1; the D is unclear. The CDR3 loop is CASSTDRHNEQFF. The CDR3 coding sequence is TGTGCCAGCAGCACGGACCGACACAATGAGCAGTTCTTC.